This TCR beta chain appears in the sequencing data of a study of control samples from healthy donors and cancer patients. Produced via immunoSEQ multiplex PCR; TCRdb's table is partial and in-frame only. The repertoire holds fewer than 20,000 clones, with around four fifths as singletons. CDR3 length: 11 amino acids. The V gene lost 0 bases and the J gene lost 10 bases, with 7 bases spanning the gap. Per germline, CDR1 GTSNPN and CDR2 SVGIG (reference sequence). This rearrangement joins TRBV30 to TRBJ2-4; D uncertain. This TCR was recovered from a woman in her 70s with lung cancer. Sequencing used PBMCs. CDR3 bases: TGTGCCTGGAGTGTCGGGCAGATTCAGTACTTC. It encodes CAWSVGQIQYF.